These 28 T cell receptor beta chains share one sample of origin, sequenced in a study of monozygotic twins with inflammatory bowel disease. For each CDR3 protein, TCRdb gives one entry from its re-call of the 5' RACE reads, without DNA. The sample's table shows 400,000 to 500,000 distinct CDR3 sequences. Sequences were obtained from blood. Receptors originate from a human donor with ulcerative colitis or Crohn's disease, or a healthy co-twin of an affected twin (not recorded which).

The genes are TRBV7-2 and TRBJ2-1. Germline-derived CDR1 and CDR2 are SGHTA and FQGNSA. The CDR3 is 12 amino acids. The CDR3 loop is CASKEVANEQFF.

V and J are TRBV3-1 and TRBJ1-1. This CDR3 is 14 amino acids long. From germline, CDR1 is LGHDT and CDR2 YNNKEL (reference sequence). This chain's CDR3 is CASSLLSRNTEAFF.

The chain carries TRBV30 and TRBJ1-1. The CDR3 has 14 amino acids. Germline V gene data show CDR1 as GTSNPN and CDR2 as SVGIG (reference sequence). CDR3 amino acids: CAWDTNPPNTEAFF.

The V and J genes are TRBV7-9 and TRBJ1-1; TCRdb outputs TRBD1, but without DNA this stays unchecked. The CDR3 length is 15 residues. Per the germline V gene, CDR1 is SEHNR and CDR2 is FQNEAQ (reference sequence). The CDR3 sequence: CASSPRGQRNTEAFF.

CDR3 sequence reads: CASSRLAGPPALEQYF. This chain uses TRBV2 with TRBJ2-7; TCRdb proposes TRBD2, but this gene call is untestable without DNA. From germline, CDR1 is SNHLY and CDR2 FYNNEI. There are 16 residues in the CDR3.

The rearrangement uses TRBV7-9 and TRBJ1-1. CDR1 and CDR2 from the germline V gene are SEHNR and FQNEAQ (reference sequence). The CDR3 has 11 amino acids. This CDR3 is CASRGWTEAFF.

This CDR3 is CASSPGDAAYNEQFF. The gene calls are TRBV28 and TRBJ2-1; TCRdb's D gene call, TRBD1, goes unchecked for lack of DNA. The CDR3 has 15 residues. Germline V CDR1 and CDR2: MDHEN, SYDVKM.

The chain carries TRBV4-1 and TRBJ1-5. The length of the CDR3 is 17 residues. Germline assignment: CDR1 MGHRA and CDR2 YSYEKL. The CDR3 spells CASSQGPSVMGNQPQHF.

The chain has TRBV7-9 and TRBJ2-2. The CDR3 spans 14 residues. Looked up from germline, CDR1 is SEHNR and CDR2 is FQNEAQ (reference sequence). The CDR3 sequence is CASSPVGISGELFF. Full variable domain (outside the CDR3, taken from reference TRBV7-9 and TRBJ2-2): DTGVSQNPRHKITKRGQNVTFRCDPISEHNRLYWYRQTLGQGPEFLTYFQNEAQLEKSRLLSDRFSAERPKGSFSTLEIQRTEQGDSAMYLCASSPVGISGELFFGEGSRLTVL.

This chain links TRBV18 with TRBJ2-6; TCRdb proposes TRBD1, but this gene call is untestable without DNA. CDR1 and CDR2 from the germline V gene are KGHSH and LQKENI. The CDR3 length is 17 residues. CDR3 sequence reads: CASSLGQGGSGANVLTF.

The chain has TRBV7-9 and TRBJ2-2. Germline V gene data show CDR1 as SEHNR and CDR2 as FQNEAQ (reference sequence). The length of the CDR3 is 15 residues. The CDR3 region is CASSLRHPNTGELFF.

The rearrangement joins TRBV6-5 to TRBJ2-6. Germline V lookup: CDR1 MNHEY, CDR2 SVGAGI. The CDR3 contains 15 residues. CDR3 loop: CASSYAQSGANVLTF.

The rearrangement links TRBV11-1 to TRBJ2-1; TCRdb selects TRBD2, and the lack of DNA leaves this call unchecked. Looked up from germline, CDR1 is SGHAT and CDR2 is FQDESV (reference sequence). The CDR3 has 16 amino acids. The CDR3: CASSVKRGSSYNEQFF.

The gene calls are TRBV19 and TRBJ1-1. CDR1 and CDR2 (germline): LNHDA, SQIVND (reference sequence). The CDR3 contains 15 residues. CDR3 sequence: CASRTASAMNTEAFF.

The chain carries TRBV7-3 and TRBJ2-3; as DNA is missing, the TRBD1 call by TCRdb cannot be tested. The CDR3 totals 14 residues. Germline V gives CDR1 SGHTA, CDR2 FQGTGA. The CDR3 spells CASSLEQGRDTQYF.

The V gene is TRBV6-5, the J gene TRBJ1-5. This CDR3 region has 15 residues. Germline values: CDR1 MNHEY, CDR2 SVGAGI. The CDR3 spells CASSYSGVANQPQHF.

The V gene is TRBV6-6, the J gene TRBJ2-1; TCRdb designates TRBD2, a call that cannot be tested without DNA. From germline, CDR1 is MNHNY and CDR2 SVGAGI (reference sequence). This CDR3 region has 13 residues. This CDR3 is CASSCSAVGKQFF.

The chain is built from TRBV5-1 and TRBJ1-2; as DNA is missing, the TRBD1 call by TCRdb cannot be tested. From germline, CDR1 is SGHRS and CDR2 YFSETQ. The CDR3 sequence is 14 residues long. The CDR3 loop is CASSRPGQTYGYTF.

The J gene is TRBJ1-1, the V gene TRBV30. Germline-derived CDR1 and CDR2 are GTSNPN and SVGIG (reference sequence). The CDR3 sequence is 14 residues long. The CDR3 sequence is CAWSFGKKNTEAFF.

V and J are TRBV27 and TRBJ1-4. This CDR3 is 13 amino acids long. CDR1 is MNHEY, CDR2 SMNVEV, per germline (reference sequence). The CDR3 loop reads CASSIGWDEKLFF.

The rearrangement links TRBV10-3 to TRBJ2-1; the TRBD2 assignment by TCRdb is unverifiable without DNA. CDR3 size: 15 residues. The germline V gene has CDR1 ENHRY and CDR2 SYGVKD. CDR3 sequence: CAISRTSGGYNEQFF.

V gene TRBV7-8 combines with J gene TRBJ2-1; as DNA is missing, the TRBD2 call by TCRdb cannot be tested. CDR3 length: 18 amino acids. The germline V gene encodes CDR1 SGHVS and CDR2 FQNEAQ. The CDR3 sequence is CASKLTSGRAVIYNEQFF.

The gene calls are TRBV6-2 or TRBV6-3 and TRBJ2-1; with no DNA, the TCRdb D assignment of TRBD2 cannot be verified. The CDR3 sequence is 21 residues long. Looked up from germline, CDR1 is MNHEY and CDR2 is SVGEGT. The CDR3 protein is CASSSPRVGGPSGRAFDEQFF.

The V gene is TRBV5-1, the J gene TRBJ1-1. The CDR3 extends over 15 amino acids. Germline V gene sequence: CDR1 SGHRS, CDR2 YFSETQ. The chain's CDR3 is CASSLSAGPATEAFF.

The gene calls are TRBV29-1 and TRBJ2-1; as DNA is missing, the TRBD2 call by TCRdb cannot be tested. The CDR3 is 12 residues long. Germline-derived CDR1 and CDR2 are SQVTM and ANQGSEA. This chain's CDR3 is CSAGEGYNEQFF.

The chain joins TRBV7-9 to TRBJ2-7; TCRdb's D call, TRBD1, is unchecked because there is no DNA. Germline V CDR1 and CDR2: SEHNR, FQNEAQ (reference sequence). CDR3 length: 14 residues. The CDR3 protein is CASSPGTGVLGQYF.

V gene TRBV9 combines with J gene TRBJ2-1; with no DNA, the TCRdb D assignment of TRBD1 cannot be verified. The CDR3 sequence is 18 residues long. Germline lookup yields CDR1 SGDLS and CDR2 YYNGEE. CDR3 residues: CASSVRSQGGVGYNEQFF. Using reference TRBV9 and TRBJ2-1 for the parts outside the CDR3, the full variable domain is DSGVTQTPKHLITATGQRVTLRCSPRSGDLSVYWYQQSLDQGLQFLIQYYNGEERAKGNILERFSAQQFPDLHSELNLSSLELGDSALYFCASSVRSQGGVGYNEQFFGPGTRLTVL.

CDR3 in amino acids: CASSRAQGTYEQYF. This chain uses TRBV7-2 with TRBJ2-7; without DNA, the TCRdb call of TRBD1 cannot be checked. The CDR3 is 14 residues long. The germline gives CDR1 SGHTA, CDR2 FQGNSA.